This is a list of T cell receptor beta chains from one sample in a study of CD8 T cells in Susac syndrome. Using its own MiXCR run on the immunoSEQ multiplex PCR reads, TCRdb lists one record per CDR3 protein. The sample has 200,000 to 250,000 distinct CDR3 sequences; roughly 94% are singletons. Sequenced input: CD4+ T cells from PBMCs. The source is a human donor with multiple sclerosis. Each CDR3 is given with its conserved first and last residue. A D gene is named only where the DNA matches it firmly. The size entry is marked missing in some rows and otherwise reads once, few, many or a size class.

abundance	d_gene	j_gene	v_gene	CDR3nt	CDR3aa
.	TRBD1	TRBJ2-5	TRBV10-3	TGTGCCATCAGTGACCTAGGGGGCCGGCGAGAGACCCAGTACTTC	CAISDLGGRRETQYF
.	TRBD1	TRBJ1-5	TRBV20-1	TGCAGTGCTAGCTGGACAGGGGGCCGCAATCAGCCCCAGCATTTT	CSASWTGGRNQPQHF
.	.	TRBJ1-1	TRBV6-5	TGTGCCAGCAGTTACTCGAAGTTGCCAGGTTATAGAGGGTATTCTGAAGCTTTCTTT	CASSYSKLPGYRGYSEAFF
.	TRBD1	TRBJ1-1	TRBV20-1	TGCAGTGCTCAAAAGAGACAGGGAGCTGAAGCTTTCTTT	CSAQKRQGAEAFF
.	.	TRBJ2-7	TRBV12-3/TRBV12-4	TGTGCCAGCAGGCTCGGGGAGAATACGTACGAGCAGTACTTC	CASRLGENTYEQYF
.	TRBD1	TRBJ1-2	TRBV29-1	TGCAGCGTTGGGACAGGGGTAGGGGGCTACACCTTC	CSVGTGVGGYTF
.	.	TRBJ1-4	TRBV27	TGTGCCAGCAGTTTCGCGTTGGCTAATGAAAAACTGTTTTTT	CASSFALANEKLFF
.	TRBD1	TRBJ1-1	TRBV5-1	TGCGCCAGCAGCTTGGGGGACAGTAGAGCCACTGAAGCTTTCTTT	CASSLGDSRATEAFF
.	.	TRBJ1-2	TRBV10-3	TGTGCCATCAGTTACGGTCAGGGGTCCAGAGGTGGCTACACCTTC	CAISYGQGSRGGYTF
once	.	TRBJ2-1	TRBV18	TGTGCCAGCTCACCCGGCCTAAATGGATGGAATGAGCAGTTCTTC	CASSPGLNGWNEQFF
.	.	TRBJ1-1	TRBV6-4	TGTGCCAGCAGTGACTTCTTGAGTCCCAGTGAAGCTTTCTTT	CASSDFLSPSEAFF
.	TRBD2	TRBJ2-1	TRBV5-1	TGCGCCAGCAGCCACGGACGGGGTAGCGGGGTGTACAATGAGCAGTTCTTC	CASSHGRGSGVYNEQFF
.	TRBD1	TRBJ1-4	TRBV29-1	TGCAGCGTTGGAGACAGGGCAACTAATGAAAAACTGTTTTTT	CSVGDRATNEKLFF
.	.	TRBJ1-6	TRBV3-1	TGTGCCAGCAGCTCTTGGGGGACTTCACCCCTCCACTTT	CASSSWGTSPLHF
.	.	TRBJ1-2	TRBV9	TGTGCCAGCAGCGCCACGGTCGAGTATGGCTACACCTTC	CASSATVEYGYTF
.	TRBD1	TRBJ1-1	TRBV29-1	TGCAGCGTTGATCCACAGGGGAGGGACACTGAAGCTTTCTTT	CSVDPQGRDTEAFF
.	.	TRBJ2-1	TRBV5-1	TGCGCCAGCAGCTTCCCTCTGAACGGTGAGCAGTTCTTC	CASSFPLNGEQFF
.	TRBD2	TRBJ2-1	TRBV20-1	TGCAGTGCTAGTGGTCGCGGGGGGAGCTCCTACAATGAGCAGTTCTTC	CSASGRGGSSYNEQFF
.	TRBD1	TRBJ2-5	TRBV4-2	TGTGCCAGCAGCCAAGATTTTGCCCTGGACAGGGAACAGACCCAGTACTTC	CASSQDFALDREQTQYF
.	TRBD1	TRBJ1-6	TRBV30	TGTGCCTGGAGGAGGACAGGGGAAAATTCACCCCTCCACTTT	CAWRRTGENSPLHF
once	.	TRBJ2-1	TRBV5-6	TGTGCCAGCAGCTCGACAATCTACAATGAGCAGTTCTTC	CASSSTIYNEQFF
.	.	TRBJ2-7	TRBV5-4	TGTGCCAGCAGCTTGGCCCCCAGCTCCCCCGCCTACGAGCAGTACTTC	CASSLAPSSPAYEQYF
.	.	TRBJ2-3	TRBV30	TGTGCCTGGAGGATGGCGGGGCACCCCGATACGCAGTATTTT	CAWRMAGHPDTQYF
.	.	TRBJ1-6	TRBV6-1	TGTGCCAGCAGATCGGGACACGACAGCTCCTATAATTCACCCCTCCACTTT	CASRSGHDSSYNSPLHF
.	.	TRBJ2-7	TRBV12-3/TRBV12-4	TGTGCCAGCAGACCCCGCGGGGCGGACCACGAGCAGTACTTC	CASRPRGADHEQYF
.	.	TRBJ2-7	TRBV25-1	TGTGCCAGTCGGGGCGCCTACGAGCAGTACTTC	CASRGAYEQYF
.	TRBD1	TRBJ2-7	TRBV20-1	TGCAGTGCTAGCGACAGGGGGTTCTCCTACGAGCAGTACTTC	CSASDRGFSYEQYF
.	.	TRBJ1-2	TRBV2	TGTGCCAGCAGCCCGCTCCTGATCACGACCTATGGCTACACCTTC	CASSPLLITTYGYTF
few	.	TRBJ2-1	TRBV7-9	TGTGCCAGCAGTTTAACCGGAAGCTCCTACAATGAGCAGTTCTTC	CASSLTGSSYNEQFF
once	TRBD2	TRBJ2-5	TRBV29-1	TGCAGCGTCTCTAGCGGGGGGTCCCAAGAGACCCAGTACTTC	CSVSSGGSQETQYF
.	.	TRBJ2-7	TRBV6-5	TGTGCCAGCGGTAGGCAGGGAGTGGACGAGCAGTACTTC	CASGRQGVDEQYF
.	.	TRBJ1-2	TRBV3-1	TGTGCCAGCAGCCAAGTTACCCAACTTGGCTACACCTTC	CASSQVTQLGYTF
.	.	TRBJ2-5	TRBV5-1	TGCGCCAGCAGCTTGCACCCCGCCAGGGAGACCCAGTACTTC	CASSLHPARETQYF
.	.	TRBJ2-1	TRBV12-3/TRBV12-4	TGTGCCAGCAGGGAAACTAGTTATGAGCAGTTCTTC	CASRETSYEQFF
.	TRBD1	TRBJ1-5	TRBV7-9	TGTGCCAGCAGCACGACAGGGATCAATCAGCCCCAGCATTTT	CASSTTGINQPQHF
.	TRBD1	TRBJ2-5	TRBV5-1	TGCGCCAGCAGCCAGGGAAAAGGACAGGGGGAACAAGAGACCCAGTACTTC	CASSQGKGQGEQETQYF
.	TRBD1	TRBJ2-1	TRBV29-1	TGCAGCGGGGGGACAGGCTACAATGAGCAGTTCTTC	CSGGTGYNEQFF